One and the same sample provided the 21 T cell receptor beta chains below, sequenced in a study of cytomegalovirus exposure and HLA in healthy donors. This PCR relied on a set of 60 Vbeta primers and 13 Jbeta primers. Sequencing was performed with immunoSEQ multiplex PCR; in TCRdb, only in-frame clones are kept and a portion is missing. Of 180,000 or so clones in the sample, around 76% were seen once. The sample comprised PBMCs. The receptors shown here come from a young woman in good health and CMV-seropositive.

The chain joins TRBV19 to TRBJ2-5; 10 bases line up with TRBD1. The J call may be in error: the DNA end matches TRBJ2-7 better. This CDR3 has 15 residues. Germline values: CDR1 LNHDA, CDR2 SQIVND (reference sequence). Here the CDR3 reads CASPYRDRGGHEQYF. The DNA for the CDR3 is TGTGCCAGCCCTTATCGGGACAGGGGAGGTCACGAGCAGTACTTC.

In its sample, this clone was seen a few times. This sequence joins TRBV7-8 and TRBJ2-5; D is undetermined. The assigned J gene may be wrong: the sequence end matches TRBJ2-7 better. This CDR3 spans 16 amino acids. The germline gives CDR1 SGHVS, CDR2 FQNEAQ. The CDR3 is CASSLAPTHSSYEQYF. The CDR3 region has the DNA TGTGCCAGCAGCTTAGCGCCAACCCACTCCTCCTACGAGCAGTACTTC.

This clone came up a few times. The chain couples TRBV30 to TRBJ1-4; 9 bases are a match to TRBD1. Germline CDR1 reads GTSNPN; CDR2 reads SVGIG (reference sequence). V dropped 4 bases and J dropped 7; count of bases not matched to a gene: 7. The CDR3 is 14 amino acids. The chain's CDR3 is CAWNLQGASEKLFF. CDR3 coding DNA: TGTGCCTGGAATCTACAGGGGGCTAGTGAAAAACTGTTTTTT.

The gene calls are TRBV5-1 and TRBJ1-6; D unresolved. Trimming pared 1 base from V and 9 bases from J, leaving 14 bases between. This CDR3 spans 15 amino acids. Germline V gene lookup returns CDR1 SGHRS and CDR2 YFSETQ. The CDR3, as DNA: TGCGCCAGCAGCTTGAGTGCCGGGGTGGGTTCACCCCTCCACTTT. It encodes CASSLSAGVGSPLHF.

This clone was recorded a few times. This chain connects TRBV30 to TRBJ1-5; 10 positions agree with TRBD1. The CDR3 has 18 residues. The V segment lost 0 bases and the J segment 2 bases; nucleotides outside the gene matches: 10. Germline CDR1 is GTSNPN and CDR2 is SVGIG (reference sequence). The CDR3 sequence: CAWSVRWWDRGCNQPQHF. The CDR3 DNA follows: TGTGCCTGGAGTGTACGTTGGTGGGACAGGGGATGCAATCAGCCCCAGCATTTT.

V is TRBV5-4 and J is TRBJ1-2; the D gene is possibly TRBD1 (6 bases). The CDR3 loop spans 16 amino acids. V was cut by 4 bases and J by 7 bases, with 23 bases left in between. Looked up from germline, CDR1 is SGHNT and CDR2 is YYREEE (reference sequence). CDR3 DNA sequence: TGTGCCAGCAGCCCACTGAAACAGGGATCTTTTGGTGGCTACACCTTC. This translates into CASSPLKQGSFGGYTF.

The chain couples TRBV5-5 to TRBJ1-5; 8 bases map to TRBD1. Germline V gene sequence: CDR1 SGHKS, CDR2 YYEKEE (reference sequence). The CDR3 totals 13 residues. The V gene end was trimmed by 4 bases and the J gene end by 5 bases; junction bases not matched to a gene: 2. The CDR3 loop reads CASSAGQDQPQHF. The CDR3 DNA sequence: TGTGCCAGCAGCGCGGGACAGGATCAGCCCCAGCATTTT.

V and J are TRBV19 and TRBJ1-5; perhaps TRBD1 as D (6 bases). The CDR3 spans 16 residues. V was clipped by 5 bases and J by 4 bases, with 18 bases between them. Germline values: CDR1 LNHDA, CDR2 SQIVND (reference sequence). CDR3 loop: CASSVGRDNRNQPQHF. The DNA for the CDR3 is TGTGCCAGTAGTGTAGGCCGGGACAATAGGAATCAGCCCCAGCATTTT.

This chain uses TRBV25-1 with TRBJ1-4; a weak D match, TRBD1 (6 bases). The CDR3 length is 15 residues. Per germline, CDR1 MGHDK and CDR2 SYGVNS. Trimming removed 6 bases from V and 7 bases from J, with 18 bases in between. CDR3 coding DNA: TGTGCCAGCAGCCCTCCCAGGGGTTTTAGTGAAAAACTGTTTTTT. This sequence encodes CASSPPRGFSEKLFF.

The rearrangement uses TRBV4-2 and TRBJ2-3; 11 bases are shared with TRBD2. The CDR3 totals 16 residues. The ends lost 2 bases at V and 5 bases at J; junction bases unmatched: 6. The germline CDR1 and CDR2 sequences are LGHNA and YNFKEQ. This CDR3 reads CASSQPTSGGKDTQYF. The CDR3, as DNA: TGTGCCAGCAGCCAACCTACTAGCGGGGGAAAAGATACGCAGTATTTT.

As for this clone: The sample contains more than one DNA sequence encoding this CDR3. The CDR3 DNA follows: TGTGCCTGGAGTCCACAGGGCTACGAGCAGTACTTC. It translates to CAWSPQGYEQYF. J is TRBJ2-7 and V is TRBV30; D possibly corresponds to TRBD1 (6 bases). V lost 2 bases to trimming and J lost 3 bases, with 8 bases between them. CDR1 and CDR2 (germline): GTSNPN, SVGIG (reference sequence). The CDR3 length is 12 residues.

This clone occurred a few times. This chain joins TRBV12-5 and TRBJ2-7; TRBD1 aligns across 11 bases. CDR1 is LGHNT, CDR2 FRNRAP, per germline. The J segment lost 6 bases and the V segment lost 2 bases, leaving 3 bases of the junction unmatched. The CDR3 has 14 residues. This CDR3 reads CASGLRTGGFEQYF. The CDR3 DNA reads TGTGCTAGTGGTTTGAGGACAGGGGGCTTCGAGCAGTACTTC.

This clone was detected once. V and J are TRBV14 and TRBJ2-3; weak D call: TRBD2 (6 bases). The V gene's germline CDR1 is SGHDN and CDR2 FVKESK. Trimming removed 4 bases from V and 8 bases from J, with 7 bases in between. The CDR3 runs to 11 residues. CDR3 DNA: TGTGCCAGCAGCCCGGGGGTTACGCAGTATTTT. This encodes CASSPGVTQYF.

This sequence joins TRBV5-4 and TRBJ2-7; 8 positions agree with TRBD2. Germline-derived CDR1 and CDR2 are SGHNT and YYREEE (reference sequence). V shed 1 base, J shed 7 bases, and the junction held 10 bases outside the gene matches. This CDR3 has 15 residues. CDR3 bases: TGTGCCAGCAGCTTGAAGCGGGGGTCTTATAGTGAGCAGTACTTC. This translates into CASSLKRGSYSEQYF. Filled out from reference TRBV5-4 and TRBJ2-7, the complete variable domain reads ETGVTQSPTHLIKTRGQQVTLRCSSQSGHNTVSWYQQALGQGPQFIFQYYREEENGRGNFPPRFSGLQFPNYSSELNVNALELDDSALYLCASSLKRGSYSEQYFGPGTRLTVT.

CDR3 in amino acids: CASSLNVDWNSPLHF. The CDR3 DNA is TGTGCCAGCAGTCTAAACGTAGACTGGAATTCACCCCTCCACTTT. V usage is TRBV28 and J usage is TRBJ1-6; D unclear. The germline gives CDR1 MDHEN, CDR2 SYDVKM. Trimming shortened V by 5 bases and J by 7 bases, and 15 bases separated the two germline ends. CDR3 length: 15 residues.

The chain employs TRBV6-5 and TRBJ2-5, with 8 bases that match TRBD1. Trimming cost V 6 bases and J 1 base; bases outside gene matches: 7. CDR1 and CDR2 from the germline V gene are MNHEY and SVGAGI. The CDR3 is 15 residues long. The CDR3, as DNA: TGTGCCAGCAGCCGAATCCAGGGGGCCCAAGAGACCCAGTACTTC. The encoded protein is CASSRIQGAQETQYF.

The chain couples TRBV9 to TRBJ2-7; 7 bases are shared with TRBD1. Germline CDR1 and CDR2: SGDLS and YYNGEE. The CDR3 extends over 15 amino acids. V shed 0 bases and J 2 bases; nucleotides not matched to a gene: 5. CDR3: CASSVGGQETYEQYF. The DNA of the CDR3 is TGTGCCAGCAGCGTAGGTGGACAGGAGACCTACGAGCAGTACTTC.

V gene TRBV5-6 combines with J gene TRBJ1-4; 7 bases fit TRBD1. CDR1 SGHDT and CDR2 YYEEEE come from the germline V gene. The CDR3 sequence is 18 residues long. The V and J ends lost 4 bases and 0 bases, in that order; junction bases with no gene match: 12. CDR3 nucleotide sequence: TGTGCCAGCAGCGCTAAACAGGGGAATCCCCCAACTAATGAAAAACTGTTTTTT. Translating it yields CASSAKQGNPPTNEKLFF.

The V call is TRBV7-2, the J call TRBJ2-5, with TRBD1 identical over 8 bases. The J segment lost 0 bases and the V segment lost 4 bases, leaving 7 bases of the junction unmatched. Germline V lookup: CDR1 SGHTA, CDR2 FQGNSA. The CDR3 runs to 16 residues. The CDR3 sequence: CASSSGQGGYQETQYF. CDR3 nucleotide sequence: TGTGCCAGCAGCTCCGGACAGGGCGGGTACCAAGAGACCCAGTACTTC.

CDR3: CASSPGTSGPDTQYF. The CDR3 DNA sequence: TGTGCCAGCAGCCCTGGGACTAGCGGGCCAGATACGCAGTATTTT. The chain combines TRBV7-2 with TRBJ2-3, with 12 bases identical to TRBD2. Germline V CDR1 and CDR2: SGHTA, FQGNSA. With 5 bases clipped from V and 4 bases from J, the junction kept 4 bases outside the gene matches. CDR3 size: 15 residues.

The J gene is TRBJ2-1, the V gene TRBV7-9; TRBD2 matches at 8 bases. The germline V gene encodes CDR1 SEHNR and CDR2 FQNEAQ (reference sequence). The junction had 9 bases not matched to a gene; V was cut back by 1 base and J by 7 bases. This CDR3 spans 16 amino acids. CDR3 bases: TGTGCCAGCAGCTTAGGCACGAGCGGGGGATGGAATGAGCAGTTCTTC. It codes for CASSLGTSGGWNEQFF. Complete variable domain (other parts from reference TRBV7-9 and TRBJ2-1): DTGVSQNPRHKITKRGQNVTFRCDPISEHNRLYWYRQTLGQGPEFLTYFQNEAQLEKSRLLSDRFSAERPKGSFSTLEIQRTEQGDSAMYLCASSLGTSGGWNEQFFGPGTRLTVL.